The clone carrying this TCR beta chain has just a few counts. Antigen: not known. This table comes from immunoSEQ multiplex PCR, and its TCRdb copy is limited to in-frame clones, with some not included. The sample has some 2.1 million clones, just under 95% seen once. This sample is part of a study of shared clonotypes between healthy human individuals. Study information: Donors, aged 18 to 49, were two women and a few men. Study findings and constraints: It was observed that roughly 5% of naive CD4 clonotypes were shared across several donors. Among non-shared clonotypes, generation probabilities were lower than among those shared by all four donors. Richness estimates generally favored naive over memory subsets.

Naive CD8 cells lacked CD45RO and underwent positive selection for CCR7, leaving out terminally differentiated effector memory CD45RA+ cells. Per the germline V gene, CDR1 is PRHDT and CDR2 is FYEKMQ (reference sequence). Trimming took 1 base from V and 1 from J, leaving 6 bases between them. CDR3 size: 14 residues. The TCR originated in a man aged 18-30 years in good health. Input material: naive CD8+ T cells sorted from blood. The V gene is TRBV13, the J gene TRBJ2-3; no clear D gene. The CDR3 region is CASSLEGGTDTQYF. DNA for the CDR3: TGTGCCAGCAGCTTAGAGGGTGGCACAGATACGCAGTATTTT.